The clone carrying this TCR beta chain occurred many times. The antigen is unknown. V lost 2 bases and J lost 2, with 13 bases in between. In germline, CDR1 is SGDLS, CDR2 YYNGEE. This CDR3 comprises 15 residues. This specimen comes from a study of T-cell reconstitution after alpha-beta-depleted transplantation in children. Study-level points and caveats: Several hundred rapidly expanded clones from non-depleted graft cells reportedly supplied alpha-beta T cells about two months post-transplant. Elevated TCRbeta diversity at day 60 was traced, in some patients, to surviving recipient T cells and thymic progenitors. T cells produced anew were the main source of T-cell counts and diversity one year after transplant.

Researchers prepared the TCRbeta library using unique molecular identifiers, the study reports. TCRdb re-called the PCR reads with MiXCR, one entry per CDR3 protein. The table has 220,000 or so distinct CDR3 sequences, approximately 8.9% seen once. The input for sequencing was PBMCs, mostly from graft donor cells, taken 180 days after TCRalphabeta/CD19-depleted stem cell transplant. The clonotype was recovered from a male patient younger than 18 who had a stem cell transplant for acute lymphoblastic leukemia, so the T cells may come from the graft donor. The chain combines TRBV9 with TRBJ2-5, with a possible D match to TRBD1 (5 bases). The CDR3 DNA sequence: TGTGCCAGCAGCGTTGCAGGGAAGGCGCAAGAGACCCAGTACTTC. This encodes CASSVAGKAQETQYF.